Described below is a single T cell receptor beta chain sequence and its context. Its matching antigen is unknown. The germline V gene has CDR1 SGHTA and CDR2 FQGTGA. This CDR3 has 16 amino acids. The trim removed 5 bases at V and 4 bases at J, leaving 6 bases unmatched. TCRdb recomputed calls from the 5' RACE reads with MiXCR, one row per CDR3 protein. The table lists 6,000 or so distinct CDR3 sequences, approximately 62% of them singletons. Study outcomes and limitations: Tumor Treg TCRs overlapped most with tumor naive CD4+ cells.

The chain links TRBV7-3 to TRBJ2-1, with TRBD2 matching 12 bases. The sequencing input was memory CD4+ T cells sorted from a lymph node. Subset described: memory CD4+ T cells, CD4+CD45RO+CD25-. This receptor was obtained from a female donor with breast cancer. DNA of the CDR3: TGTGCCAGCAGCCACGGACTAGCGGGATTATACAATGAGCAGTTCTTC. It codes for CASSHGLAGLYNEQFF.